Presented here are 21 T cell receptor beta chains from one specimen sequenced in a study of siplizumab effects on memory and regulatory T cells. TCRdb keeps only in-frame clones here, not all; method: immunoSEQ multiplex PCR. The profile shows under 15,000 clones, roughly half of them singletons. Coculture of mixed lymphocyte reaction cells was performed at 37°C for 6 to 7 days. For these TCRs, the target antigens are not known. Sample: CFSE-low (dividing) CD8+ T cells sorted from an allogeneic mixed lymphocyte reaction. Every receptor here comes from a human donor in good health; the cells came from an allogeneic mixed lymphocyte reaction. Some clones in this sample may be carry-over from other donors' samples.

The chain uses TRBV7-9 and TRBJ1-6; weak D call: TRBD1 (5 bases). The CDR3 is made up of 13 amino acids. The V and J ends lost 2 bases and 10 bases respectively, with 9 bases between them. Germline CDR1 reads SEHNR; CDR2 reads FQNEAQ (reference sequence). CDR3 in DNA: TGTGCCAGCAGCTTACAAGGGGAATCACCCCTCCACTTT. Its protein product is CASSLQGESPLHF. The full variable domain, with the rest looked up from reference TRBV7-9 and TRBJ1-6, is DTGVSQNPRHKITKRGQNVTFRCDPISEHNRLYWYRQTLGQGPEFLTYFQNEAQLEKSRLLSDRFSAERPKGSFSTLEIQRTEQGDSAMYLCASSLQGESPLHFGNGTRLTVT.

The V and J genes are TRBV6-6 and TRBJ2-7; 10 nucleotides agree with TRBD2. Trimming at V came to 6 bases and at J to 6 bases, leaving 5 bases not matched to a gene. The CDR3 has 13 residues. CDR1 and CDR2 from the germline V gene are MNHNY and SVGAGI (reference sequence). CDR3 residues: CASSLAGDSEQYF. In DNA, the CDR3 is TGTGCCAGCAGCCTAGCGGGAGATTCCGAGCAGTACTTC.

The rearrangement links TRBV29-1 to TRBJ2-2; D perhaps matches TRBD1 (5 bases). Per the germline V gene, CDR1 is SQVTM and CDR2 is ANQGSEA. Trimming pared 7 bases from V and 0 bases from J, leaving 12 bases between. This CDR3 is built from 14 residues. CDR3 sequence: CSAGRGPNTGELFF. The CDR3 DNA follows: TGCAGCGCCGGAAGGGGTCCGAACACCGGGGAGCTGTTTTTT.

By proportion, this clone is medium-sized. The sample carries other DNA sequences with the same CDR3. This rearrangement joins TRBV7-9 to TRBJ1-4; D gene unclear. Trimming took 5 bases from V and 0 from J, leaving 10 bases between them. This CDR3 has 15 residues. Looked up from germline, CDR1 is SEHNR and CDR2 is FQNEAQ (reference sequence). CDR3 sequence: CASSPHSATNEKLFF. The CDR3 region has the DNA TGTGCCAGCAGCCCCCATTCTGCAACTAATGAAAAACTGTTTTTT.

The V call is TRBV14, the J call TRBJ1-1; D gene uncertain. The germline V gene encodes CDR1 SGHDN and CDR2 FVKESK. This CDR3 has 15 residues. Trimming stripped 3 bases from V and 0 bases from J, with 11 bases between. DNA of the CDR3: TGTGCCAGCAGCCATCCCCGTGGCGTGAACACTGAAGCTTTCTTT. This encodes CASSHPRGVNTEAFF.

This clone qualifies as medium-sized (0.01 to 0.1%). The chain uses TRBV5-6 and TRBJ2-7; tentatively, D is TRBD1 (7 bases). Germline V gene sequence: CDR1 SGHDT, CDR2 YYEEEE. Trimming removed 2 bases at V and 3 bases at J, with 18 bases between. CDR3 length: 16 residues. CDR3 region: CASSFLRGAPIYEQYF. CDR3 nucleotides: TGTGCCAGCAGCTTCCTCAGGGGGGCCCCCATCTACGAGCAGTACTTC. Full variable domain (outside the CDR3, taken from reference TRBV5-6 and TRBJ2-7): DAGVTQSPTHLIKTRGQQVTLRCSPKSGHDTVSWYQQALGQGPQFIFQYYEEEERQRGNFPDRFSGHQFPNYSSELNVNALLLGDSALYLCASSFLRGAPIYEQYFGPGTRLTVT.

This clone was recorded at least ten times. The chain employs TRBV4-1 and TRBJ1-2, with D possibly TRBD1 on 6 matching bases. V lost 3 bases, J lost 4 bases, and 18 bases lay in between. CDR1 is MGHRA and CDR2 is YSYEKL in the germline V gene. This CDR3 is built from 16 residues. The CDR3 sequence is CASSQTPGAGAYGYTF. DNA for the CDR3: TGCGCCAGCAGCCAGACTCCAGGGGCAGGGGCCTATGGCTACACCTTC.

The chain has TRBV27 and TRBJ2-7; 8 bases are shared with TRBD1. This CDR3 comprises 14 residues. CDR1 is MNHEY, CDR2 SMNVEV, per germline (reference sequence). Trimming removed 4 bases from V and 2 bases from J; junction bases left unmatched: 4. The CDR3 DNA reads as TGTGCCAGCAGTTCCGGGACAGGCCCCTACGAGCAGTACTTC. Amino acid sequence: CASSSGTGPYEQYF.

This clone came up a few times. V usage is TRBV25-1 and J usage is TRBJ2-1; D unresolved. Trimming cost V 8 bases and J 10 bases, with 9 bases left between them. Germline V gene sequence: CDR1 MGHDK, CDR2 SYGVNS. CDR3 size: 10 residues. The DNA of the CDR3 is TGTGCCAGCGGGATGGAGGAGCAGTTCTTC. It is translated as CASGMEEQFF.

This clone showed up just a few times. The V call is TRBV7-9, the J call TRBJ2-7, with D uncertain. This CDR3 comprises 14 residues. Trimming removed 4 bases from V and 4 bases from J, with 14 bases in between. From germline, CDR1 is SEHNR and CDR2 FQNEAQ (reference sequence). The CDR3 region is CASSSIGSPYEQYF. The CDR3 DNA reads TGTGCCAGCAGCTCAATTGGATCTCCTTACGAGCAGTACTTC.

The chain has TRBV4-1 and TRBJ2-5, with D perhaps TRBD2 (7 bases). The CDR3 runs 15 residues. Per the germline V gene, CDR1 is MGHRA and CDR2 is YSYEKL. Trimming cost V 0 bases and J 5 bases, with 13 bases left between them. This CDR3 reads CASSQDGGAGETQYF. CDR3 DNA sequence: TGCGCCAGCAGCCAAGATGGGGGGGCGGGGGAGACCCAGTACTTC.

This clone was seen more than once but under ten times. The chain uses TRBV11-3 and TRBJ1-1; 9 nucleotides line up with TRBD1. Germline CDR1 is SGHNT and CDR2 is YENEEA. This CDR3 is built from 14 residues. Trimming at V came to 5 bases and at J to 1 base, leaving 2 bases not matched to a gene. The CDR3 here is CASSRQGGNTEAFF. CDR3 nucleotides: TGTGCCAGCAGCCGACAGGGGGGGAACACTGAAGCTTTCTTT.

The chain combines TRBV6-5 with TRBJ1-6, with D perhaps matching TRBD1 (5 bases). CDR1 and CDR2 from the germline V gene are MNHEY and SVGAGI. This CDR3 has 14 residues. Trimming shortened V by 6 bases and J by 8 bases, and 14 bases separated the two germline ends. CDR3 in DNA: TGTGCCAGCAGAGGGGACCTCTCGTATTCACCCCTCCACTTT. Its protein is CASRGDLSYSPLHF.

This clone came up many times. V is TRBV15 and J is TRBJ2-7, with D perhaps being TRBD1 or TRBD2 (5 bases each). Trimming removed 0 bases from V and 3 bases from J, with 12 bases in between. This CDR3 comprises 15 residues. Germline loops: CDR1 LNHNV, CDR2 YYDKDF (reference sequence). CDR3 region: CATSRDRGPSYEQYF. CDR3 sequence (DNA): TGTGCCACCAGCAGAGATCGGGGACCAAGCTACGAGCAGTACTTC.

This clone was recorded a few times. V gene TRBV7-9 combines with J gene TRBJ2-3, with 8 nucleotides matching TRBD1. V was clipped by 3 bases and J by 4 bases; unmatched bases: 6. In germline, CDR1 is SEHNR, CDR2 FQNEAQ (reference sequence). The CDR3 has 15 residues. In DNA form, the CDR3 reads TGTGCCAGCAGCTTCCCGGACAGGGTGGCAGATACGCAGTATTTT. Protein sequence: CASSFPDRVADTQYF.

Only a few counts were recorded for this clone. The DNA for the CDR3 is TGTGCCAGCAGCCCCATGGGGGGAGCCGATACGCAGTATTTT. Translation: CASSPMGGADTQYF. J is TRBJ2-3 and V is TRBV2, with a tentative D call TRBD2 (6 bases). Trimming pared 6 bases from V and 6 bases from J, leaving 16 bases between. The CDR3 extends over 14 amino acids. Germline lookup yields CDR1 SNHLY and CDR2 FYNNEI. The full variable domain, its missing parts supplied by reference TRBV2 and TRBJ2-3, is EPEVTQTPSHQVTQMGQEVILRCVPISNHLYFYWYRQILGQKVEFLVSFYNNEISEKSEIFDDQFSVERPDGSNFTLKIRSTKLEDSAMYFCASSPMGGADTQYFGPGTRLTVL.

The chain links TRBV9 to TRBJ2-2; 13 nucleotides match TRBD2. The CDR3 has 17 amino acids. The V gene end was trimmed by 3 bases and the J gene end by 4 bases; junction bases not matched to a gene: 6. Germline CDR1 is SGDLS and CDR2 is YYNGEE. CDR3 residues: CASSGGLAGAVTGELFF. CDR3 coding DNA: TGTGCCAGCAGCGGCGGACTAGCGGGAGCGGTCACCGGGGAGCTGTTTTTT.

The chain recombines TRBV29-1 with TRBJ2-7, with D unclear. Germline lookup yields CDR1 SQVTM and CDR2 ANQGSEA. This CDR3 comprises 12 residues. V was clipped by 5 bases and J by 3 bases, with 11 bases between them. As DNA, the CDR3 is TGCAGCGTTACCCGCGGAGTCTACGAGCAGTACTTC. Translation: CSVTRGVYEQYF.

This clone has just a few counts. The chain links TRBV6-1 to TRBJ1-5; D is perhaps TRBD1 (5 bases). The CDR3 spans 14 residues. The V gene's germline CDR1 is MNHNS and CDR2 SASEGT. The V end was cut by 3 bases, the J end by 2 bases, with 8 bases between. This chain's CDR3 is CASSEGGGNQPQHF. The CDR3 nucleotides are TGTGCCAGCAGTGAGGGGGGAGGCAATCAGCCCCAGCATTTT.

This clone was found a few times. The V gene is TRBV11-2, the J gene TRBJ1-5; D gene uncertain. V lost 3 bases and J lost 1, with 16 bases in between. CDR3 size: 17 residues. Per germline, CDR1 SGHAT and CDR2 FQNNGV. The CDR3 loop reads CASSLGYRDPSNQPQHF. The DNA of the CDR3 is TGTGCCAGCAGCTTGGGTTATAGGGATCCAAGCAATCAGCCCCAGCATTTT.

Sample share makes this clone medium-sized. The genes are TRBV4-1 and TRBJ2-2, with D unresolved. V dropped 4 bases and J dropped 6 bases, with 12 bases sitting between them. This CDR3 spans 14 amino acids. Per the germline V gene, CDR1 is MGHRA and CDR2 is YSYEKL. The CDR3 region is CASSLLLKAGELFF. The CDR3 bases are TGCGCCAGCAGCCTCCTACTGAAGGCCGGGGAGCTGTTTTTT.